One and the same sample provided the 31 T cell receptor beta chains below, sequenced in a study of blood T cell repertoires in COVID-19 (dated by TCRdb to 2018 to 2021). Libraries came from the immunoSEQ multiplex PCR assay. TCRdb took over this immuneACCESS table, retaining in-frame rearrangements with V and J assigned. Such tables are incomplete; in checked studies, under half of the missing clones stem from an unresolved V gene, and the remainder is unexplained. Recorded for this sample are about 100,000 clones; about 86% of them occurred a single time. Roughly 3% of the sample comes from the top ten. Source material: PBMCs or T cells enriched from blood (not recorded which). The receptors here all came from a woman between 50 and 59 years old who had recovered from COVID-19.

CDR3 protein: CATSTSGGAGNEQFF. The CDR3 DNA follows: TGTGCCACCAGTACTAGCGGGGGGGCTGGGAATGAGCAGTTCTTC. The chain links TRBV24-1 to TRBJ2-1; TRBD2 agrees at 13 bases. The CDR3 extends over 15 amino acids. CDR1 and CDR2 (germline): KGHDR, SFDVKD. Trimming at V came to 6 bases and at J to 7 bases, leaving 5 bases not matched to a gene.

The chain carries TRBV2 and TRBJ2-5, with D perhaps TRBD1 (5 bases). The V gene's germline CDR1 is SNHLY and CDR2 FYNNEI. V shed 1 base and J shed 9 bases, with 12 bases lying between them. The CDR3 contains 13 residues. The CDR3 is CASSEVSEGAQYF. CDR3 nucleotide sequence: TGTGCCAGCAGTGAAGTCTCAGAAGGGGCCCAGTACTTC.

V and J are TRBV11-2 and TRBJ2-7, with D tentatively TRBD1 (5 bases). Germline V lookup: CDR1 SGHAT, CDR2 FQNNGV. V shed 5 bases and J shed 1 base, with 12 bases lying between them. This CDR3 has 14 amino acids. The CDR3 sequence: CASSARQRSYEQYF. The DNA of the CDR3 is TGTGCCAGCAGCGCCCGACAGAGATCCTACGAGCAGTACTTC. Together with reference TRBV11-2 and TRBJ2-7, the CDR3 gives the full variable domain: EAGVAQSPRYKIIEKRQSVAFWCNPISGHATLYWYQQILGQGPKLLIQFQNNGVVDDSQLPKDRFSAERLKGVDSTLKIQPAKLEDSAVYLCASSARQRSYEQYFGPGTRLTVT.

This clone was counted ten times or more. The chain is built from TRBV7-9 and TRBJ2-7, with TRBD1 matching over 7 bases. CDR3 size: 16 residues. Germline CDR1 is SEHNR and CDR2 is FQNEAQ (reference sequence). V shed 5 bases and J 5 bases; nucleotides not matched to a gene: 15. CDR3 sequence: CASSLYSPGQIHEQYF. CDR3 nucleotide sequence: TGTGCCAGCAGCCTATATTCCCCGGGACAGATTCACGAGCAGTACTTC.

Comment on this clone: A read error may explain this, as a much larger clone is one base away. The J gene is TRBJ1-1, the V gene TRBV28; 8 bases map to TRBD1. The V gene end was trimmed by 4 bases and the J gene end by 1 base; junction bases not matched to a gene: 2. The CDR3 is 14 amino acids. Germline values: CDR1 MDHEN, CDR2 SYDVKM. The CDR3 loop reads CASSSGTGNTEAFF. In nucleotides, the CDR3 is TGTGCCAGCAGTTCGGGGACAGGGAACACTGAAGCTTTCTTT.

The chain recombines TRBV9 with TRBJ1-1; the match to TRBD1 covers 10 bases. The ends lost 2 bases at V and 3 bases at J; junction bases unmatched: 1. The CDR3 consists of 14 residues. The germline V gene encodes CDR1 SGDLS and CDR2 YYNGEE. The CDR3 sequence: CASSVGTGDTEAFF. The CDR3 DNA reads TGTGCCAGCAGCGTTGGGACAGGGGACACTGAAGCTTTCTTT. The full variable domain, its missing parts supplied by reference TRBV9 and TRBJ1-1, is DSGVTQTPKHLITATGQRVTLRCSPRSGDLSVYWYQQSLDQGLQFLIQYYNGEERAKGNILERFSAQQFPDLHSELNLSSLELGDSALYFCASSVGTGDTEAFFGQGTRLTVV.

This chain connects TRBV4-1 to TRBJ2-3, with TRBD2 matching 10 bases. After removal of 1 base from V and 4 bases from J, the junction contained 8 bases not matched to a gene. Germline V CDR1 and CDR2: MGHRA, YSYEKL. The length of the CDR3 is 17 residues. CDR3 nucleotide sequence: TGCGCCAGCAGCCAAGTTCCCCTACTAGCGGGGTCAGATACGCAGTATTTT. Encoded protein: CASSQVPLLAGSDTQYF.

The rearrangement links TRBV29-1 to TRBJ1-1; 8 bases map to TRBD1. The CDR3 totals 13 residues. Trimming at V came to 7 bases and at J to 1 base, leaving 5 bases not matched to a gene. The V gene's germline CDR1 is SQVTM and CDR2 ANQGSEA. CDR3 DNA: TGCAGCGGTTCGACAGGGGCGAACACTGAAGCTTTCTTT. This encodes CSGSTGANTEAFF.

The chain combines TRBV7-9 with TRBJ2-7, with 10 bases identical to TRBD1. Germline trimming cut 1 base from V and 3 bases from J; bases unmatched to any gene: 3. Germline V gives CDR1 SEHNR, CDR2 FQNEAQ (reference sequence). This CDR3 region has 15 residues. The CDR3: CASSLEDRGHYEQYF. In nucleotides, the CDR3 is TGTGCCAGCAGCTTAGAAGACAGGGGGCACTACGAGCAGTACTTC.

V and J are TRBV7-9 and TRBJ2-1, with 13 nucleotides matching TRBD2. This CDR3 is 16 amino acids long. After removal of 4 bases from V and 6 bases from J, the junction contained 6 bases not matched to a gene. In germline, CDR1 is SEHNR, CDR2 FQNEAQ (reference sequence). CDR3 amino acids: CASSSRLAGGLNEQFF. CDR3 in DNA: TGTGCCAGCAGCTCAAGACTAGCGGGGGGACTCAATGAGCAGTTCTTC.

The rearrangement links TRBV18 to TRBJ2-1; TRBD1 matches at 10 bases. The J segment lost 5 bases and the V segment lost 0 bases, leaving 1 base of the junction unmatched. The germline V gene encodes CDR1 KGHSH and CDR2 LQKENI. The CDR3 is made up of 15 amino acids. The CDR3 sequence is CASSPPGQGHNEQFF. In nucleotides, the CDR3 is TGTGCCAGCTCACCACCGGGACAGGGGCACAATGAGCAGTTCTTC.

J is TRBJ1-2 and V is TRBV5-1; D is ambiguous. CDR1 and CDR2 (germline): SGHRS, YFSETQ. There are 14 residues in the CDR3. Trimming took off 0 bases at V and 4 bases at J, with 10 bases between the two ends. The CDR3 DNA is TGCGCCAGCAGCTTGGAGTTACGTAGCTATGGCTACACCTTC. It is translated as CASSLELRSYGYTF. The whole variable domain, filled in from reference TRBV5-1 and TRBJ1-2, reads KAGVTQTPRYLIKTRGQQVTLSCSPISGHRSVSWYQQTPGQGLQFLFEYFSETQRNKGNFPGRFSGRQFSNSRSEMNVSTLELGDSALYLCASSLELRSYGYTFGSGTRLTVV.

The genes are TRBV5-4 and TRBJ2-3, with 13 positions matching TRBD2. V dropped 4 bases and J dropped 6; count of bases not matched to a gene: 5. This CDR3 spans 15 amino acids. Germline V lookup: CDR1 SGHNT, CDR2 YYREEE (reference sequence). This CDR3 is CASSPPGLAGDTQYF. The CDR3 DNA sequence: TGTGCCAGCAGCCCTCCGGGACTAGCGGGGGATACGCAGTATTTT.

V and J are TRBV19 and TRBJ2-1; 9 positions match TRBD2. Trimming cost V 3 bases and J 4 bases; bases outside gene matches: 1. The V gene's germline CDR1 is LNHDA and CDR2 SQIVND (reference sequence). This CDR3 contains 14 residues. CDR3 region: CASSMRGGYNEQFF. CDR3 nucleotides: TGTGCCAGTAGTATGCGGGGGGGGTACAATGAGCAGTTCTTC.

A few counts support this clone. The V and J genes are TRBV5-5 and TRBJ1-3; a possible D gene is TRBD1 (5 bases). CDR3 length equals 16 residues. V was clipped by 0 bases and J by 3 bases, with 13 bases between them. Germline-derived CDR1 and CDR2 are SGHKS and YYEKEE (reference sequence). CDR3 protein: CASSLAGGLGGNTIYF. The CDR3 DNA reads TGTGCCAGCAGCTTGGCCGGGGGTCTCGGTGGAAACACCATATATTTT.

The chain carries TRBV7-3 and TRBJ1-3; the match to TRBD1 covers 9 bases. This CDR3 spans 16 amino acids. Germline trimming cut 2 bases from V and 1 base from J; bases unmatched to any gene: 3. Germline V lookup: CDR1 SGHTA, CDR2 FQGTGA. The CDR3 protein is CASSLAGTGSGNTIYF. CDR3 DNA: TGTGCCAGCAGCTTAGCCGGGACAGGGTCTGGAAACACCATATATTTT.

The chain combines TRBV6-5 with TRBJ1-2; a possible D gene is TRBD1 (6 bases). V was cut by 7 bases and J by 4 bases, with 13 bases left in between. CDR3 length equals 13 residues. Per germline, CDR1 MNHEY and CDR2 SVGAGI. In DNA, the CDR3 is TGTGCCAGCATGCCGACAGGAACCTATGGCTACACCTTC. The encoded protein is CASMPTGTYGYTF.

The rearrangement uses TRBV18 and TRBJ1-5; 7 positions match TRBD1. V gave up 2 bases and J gave up 5 bases; unmatched junction bases: 6. The CDR3 loop spans 15 amino acids. Looked up from germline, CDR1 is KGHSH and CDR2 is LQKENI. CDR3 sequence reads: CASSPVGTDDQPQHF. CDR3 in DNA: TGTGCCAGCTCACCAGTTGGGACAGATGATCAGCCCCAGCATTTT.

The chain couples TRBV18 to TRBJ1-2; TRBD1 aligns across 7 bases. This CDR3 contains 17 residues. Germline values: CDR1 KGHSH, CDR2 LQKENI. The V segment lost 4 bases and the J segment 4 bases; nucleotides outside the gene matches: 15. This CDR3 reads CASSRGNRQGTSYGYTF. CDR3 nucleotide sequence: TGTGCCAGCTCACGAGGGAACCGACAGGGAACTTCCTATGGCTACACCTTC.

The chain joins TRBV9 to TRBJ2-2; D call uncertain. Germline-derived CDR1 and CDR2 are SGDLS and YYNGEE. The germline V and J ends were trimmed by 0 bases and 1 base, with 10 bases remaining between them. CDR3 length: 16 residues. The CDR3 region has the DNA TGTGCCAGCAGCGTAGCGCCGGGTGGGAACACCGGGGAGCTGTTTTTT. Its protein is CASSVAPGGNTGELFF.

The rearrangement uses TRBV6-2 or TRBV6-3 and TRBJ2-7, with TRBD2 as a possible D gene (6 bases). V was cut by 2 bases and J by 6 bases, with 17 bases left in between. The length of the CDR3 is 15 residues. Germline assignment: CDR1 MNHEY and CDR2 SVGEGT. CDR3 region: CASSYPLGSGGEQYF. As DNA, the CDR3 is TGTGCCAGCAGTTACCCGCTCGGGTCCGGGGGCGAGCAGTACTTC.

The genes are TRBV6-1 and TRBJ1-3, with a weak D call TRBD1 (5 bases). V lost 1 base to trimming and J lost 7 bases, with 14 bases between them. The length of the CDR3 is 15 residues. The germline CDR1 and CDR2 sequences are MNHNS and SASEGT. This CDR3 reads CASSEEWGRGNTIYF. DNA of the CDR3: TGTGCCAGCAGTGAAGAATGGGGGAGGGGTAACACCATATATTTT.

This rearrangement joins TRBV11-3 to TRBJ2-6; weak D call: TRBD2 (5 bases). The CDR3 loop spans 16 amino acids. The V end lost 5 bases, the J end lost 2 bases, and 13 bases lay between the germline ends. Germline assignment: CDR1 SGHNT and CDR2 YENEEA. The CDR3 sequence: CASSPGVGTGANVLTF. CDR3 coding DNA: TGTGCCAGCAGCCCGGGTGTCGGGACTGGGGCCAACGTCCTGACTTTC.

This chain uses TRBV16 with TRBJ2-3; 8 nucleotides agree with TRBD2. The germline CDR1 and CDR2 sequences are KGHSY and FQNENV. The V and J ends lost 2 bases and 3 bases, in that order; junction bases with no gene match: 10. The CDR3 totals 17 residues. CDR3 region: CASSQRDPGGATDTQYF. The CDR3, as DNA: TGTGCCAGCAGCCAACGGGATCCGGGGGGGGCAACAGATACGCAGTATTTT.

The gene calls are TRBV19 and TRBJ2-7; 9 bases match TRBD1. With V trimmed by 8 bases and J by 5 bases, 4 bases remained unmatched. This CDR3 spans 12 amino acids. Germline V gene data show CDR1 as LNHDA and CDR2 as SQIVND (reference sequence). CDR3 in amino acids: CASGTGFDEQYF. CDR3 bases: TGTGCCAGTGGGACAGGGTTCGACGAGCAGTACTTC.

The gene calls are TRBV30 and TRBJ1-3, with a weak D call TRBD1 (5 bases). The CDR3 is made up of 15 amino acids. Germline V lookup: CDR1 GTSNPN, CDR2 SVGIG (reference sequence). V lost 3 bases to trimming and J lost 1 base, with 13 bases between them. CDR3 coding DNA: TGTGCCTGGAGCTACCTCGGGGGTTCTGGAAACACCATATATTTT. Amino acid sequence: CAWSYLGGSGNTIYF.

The chain has TRBV5-6 and TRBJ2-1, with 10 bases lining up with TRBD2. The V segment lost 4 bases and the J segment 5 bases; nucleotides outside the gene matches: 9. The germline V gene has CDR1 SGHDT and CDR2 YYEEEE. The length of the CDR3 is 16 residues. The CDR3, as DNA: TGTGCCAGCAGCACCCTCGGAGCGGGAGGGCACAATGAGCAGTTCTTC. As protein: CASSTLGAGGHNEQFF.

V is TRBV5-1 and J is TRBJ2-5; 9 nucleotides align to TRBD1. Trimming at V came to 4 bases and at J to 4 bases, leaving 2 bases not matched to a gene. The CDR3 length is 13 residues. Per germline, CDR1 SGHRS and CDR2 YFSETQ. The CDR3 reads CASSRGQGETQYF. CDR3 coding DNA: TGCGCCAGCAGCAGGGGACAGGGAGAGACCCAGTACTTC.

This clone was found once. The rearrangement uses TRBV7-6 and TRBJ2-3, with 8 bases identical to TRBD2. Germline V CDR1 and CDR2: SGHVS, FNYEAQ. The ends lost 5 bases at V and 2 bases at J; junction bases unmatched: 6. This CDR3 contains 15 residues. This chain's CDR3 is CASSPQAGVTDTQYF. CDR3 sequence (DNA): TGTGCCAGCAGCCCTCAAGCGGGGGTCACAGATACGCAGTATTTT.

The chain is built from TRBV3-1 (or the pseudogene TRBV3-2) and TRBJ1-5; D is perhaps TRBD1 (5 bases). The V gene lost 1 base and the J gene lost 4 bases, with 8 bases spanning the gap. In germline, CDR1 is LGHDT, CDR2 YNNKEL (reference sequence). The length of the CDR3 is 14 residues. This CDR3 reads CASSQVGGNQPQHF. As DNA, the CDR3 is TGTGCCAGCAGCCAAGTGGGGGGGAATCAGCCCCAGCATTTT.

The V call is TRBV27, the J call TRBJ1-1, with a possible D match to TRBD1 (5 bases). From germline, CDR1 is MNHEY and CDR2 SMNVEV (reference sequence). V lost 7 bases and J lost 0, with 12 bases in between. This CDR3 comprises 14 residues. The CDR3 DNA sequence: TGTGCCAGCAAATTAAGGGGCGTGAACACTGAAGCTTTCTTT. Its protein product is CASKLRGVNTEAFF.